This entry lists 11 T cell receptor beta chains sequenced from one sample in a study of T cells after yellow fever vaccination. TCRdb re-called the 5' RACE reads with MiXCR, one entry per CDR3 protein. Of approximately 250,000 distinct CDR3 sequences listed, about 3.5% are singletons. The sample in question was PBMCs, obtained 15 days after the yellow fever booster vaccination. These receptors all stem from a man aged 18 to 30 who received the YFV17D yellow fever vaccine.

This clonotype was counted many times. V gene TRBV6-4 combines with J gene TRBJ1-2; the D gene is possibly TRBD1 (5 bases). V lost 7 bases and J lost 1, with 16 bases in between. Germline V gives CDR1 MRHNA, CDR2 SNTAGT. This CDR3 comprises 15 residues. The CDR3 DNA is TGTGCCAGCAACACCGGGGGGTTCCGTAACTATGGCTACACCTTC. Protein sequence: CASNTGGFRNYGYTF.

This clonotype was counted ten times or more. This chain uses TRBV5-5 with TRBJ2-7; D is ambiguous. V was clipped by 1 base and J by 3 bases, with 5 bases between them. The CDR3 length is 12 residues. CDR1 and CDR2 (germline): SGHKS, YYEKEE (reference sequence). CDR3 in DNA: TGTGCCAGCAGCTTGATGGGCTACGAGCAGTACTTC. Its protein is CASSLMGYEQYF.

This clonotype was counted at least ten times. This rearrangement joins TRBV5-1 to TRBJ1-1, with D perhaps matching TRBD1 (6 bases). Germline V lookup: CDR1 SGHRS, CDR2 YFSETQ. Trimming left V 3 bases short and J 2 bases short, with 11 bases between. The CDR3 has 14 residues. CDR3 region: CASSSTGTNTEAFF. CDR3 sequence (DNA): TGCGCCAGCAGCTCCACCGGGACAAACACTGAAGCTTTCTTT.

This clonotype has a count of ten or more. V and J are TRBV7-2 and TRBJ2-1; 8 positions match TRBD2. The CDR3 extends over 14 amino acids. The ends lost 5 bases at V and 8 bases at J; junction bases unmatched: 8. Germline values: CDR1 SGHTA, CDR2 FQGNSA. This CDR3 is CASSLTGGPHEQFF. CDR3 in DNA: TGTGCCAGCAGCCTAACGGGGGGGCCTCATGAGCAGTTCTTC. Based on the CDR3 plus reference TRBV7-2 and TRBJ2-1, the full variable domain is GAGVSQSPSNKVTEKGKDVELRCDPISGHTALYWYRQSLGQGLEFLIYFQGNSAPDKSGLPSDRFSAERTGGSVSTLTIQRTQQEDSAVYLCASSLTGGPHEQFFGPGTRLTVL.

This clonotype was counted at least ten times. V usage is TRBV2 and J usage is TRBJ1-6; possible D gene TRBD1, 5 bases. CDR3 length equals 14 residues. Germline values: CDR1 SNHLY, CDR2 FYNNEI. V was cut by 2 bases and J by 8 bases, with 10 bases left in between. CDR3 in amino acids: CASSERDGYSPLHF. The DNA of the CDR3 is TGTGCCAGCAGTGAAAGGGACGGATATTCACCCCTCCACTTT. The full variable domain, completed using reference TRBV2 and TRBJ1-6, is EPEVTQTPSHQVTQMGQEVILRCVPISNHLYFYWYRQILGQKVEFLVSFYNNEISEKSEIFDDQFSVERPDGSNFTLKIRSTKLEDSAMYFCASSERDGYSPLHFGNGTRLTVT.

This clonotype was seen many times. J is TRBJ2-5 and V is TRBV4-3; D assignment may be TRBD1 or TRBD2 (5 bases each). This CDR3 comprises 14 residues. Germline V gene data show CDR1 as LGHNA and CDR2 as YSLEER. Trimming stripped 4 bases from V and 5 bases from J, with 14 bases between. CDR3 amino acids: CASSRVGDAETQYF. CDR3 nucleotides: TGCGCCAGCAGCCGGGTGGGGGATGCGGAGACCCAGTACTTC.

This clonotype was seen only a few times. The V call is TRBV7-8, the J call TRBJ2-5, with 11 bases aligning to TRBD2. With V trimmed by 7 bases and J by 5 bases, 9 bases remained unmatched. The germline CDR1 and CDR2 sequences are SGHVS and FQNEAQ. The CDR3 is made up of 15 amino acids. The DNA for the CDR3 is TGTGCCAGCACTTCTACTAGCGGGGGAGACGAGACCCAGTACTTC. Protein: CASTSTSGGDETQYF. The full variable domain, in which reference TRBV7-8 and TRBJ2-5 provide the parts outside the CDR3, is GAGVSQSPRYKVAKRGQDVALRCDPISGHVSLFWYQQALGQGPEFLTYFQNEAQLDKSGLPSDRFFAERPEGSVSTLKIQRTQQEDSAVYLCASTSTSGGDETQYFGPGTRLLVL.

CDR3 region: CASRPGTGPAPLHF. The DNA for the CDR3 is TGTGCCAGCAGACCCGGGACAGGGCCGGCACCCCTCCACTTT. The V and J genes are TRBV3-1 and TRBJ1-6, with 9 bases identical to TRBD1. Germline CDR1 and CDR2: LGHDT and YNNKEL (reference sequence). Unmatched junction bases numbered 8, after V lost 6 bases and J lost 11 bases. The CDR3 sequence is 14 residues long.

The table lists this clonotype with a few counts. In nucleotides, the CDR3 is TGTGCCAGCAAATTCCGGGGGGAGCAGTACTTC. Protein sequence: CASKFRGEQYF. The chain combines TRBV12-3 or TRBV12-4 with TRBJ2-7; D perhaps matches TRBD2 (6 bases). The CDR3 contains 11 residues. The V end lost 7 bases, the J end lost 7 bases, and 11 bases lay between the germline ends.

This clonotype was seen ten or more times. V and J are TRBV19 and TRBJ1-1; D may be TRBD1 (5 bases). V lost 1 base and J lost 8, with 8 bases in between. This CDR3 contains 12 residues. The germline V gene encodes CDR1 LNHDA and CDR2 SQIVND (reference sequence). CDR3 sequence reads: CASSIGAGEAFF. DNA for the CDR3: TGTGCCAGTAGTATAGGGGCAGGGGAAGCTTTCTTT.

This clonotype was recorded at least ten times. The chain is built from TRBV9 and TRBJ2-7; 9 bases match TRBD1. The V gene end was trimmed by 3 bases and the J gene end by 3 bases; junction bases not matched to a gene: 7. Germline CDR1 reads SGDLS; CDR2 reads YYNGEE. The CDR3 has 15 amino acids. The CDR3 region is CASSGGQGPFYEQYF. The CDR3 nucleotides are TGTGCCAGCAGCGGGGGACAGGGCCCATTCTACGAGCAGTACTTC. Filled out from reference TRBV9 and TRBJ2-7, the complete variable domain reads DSGVTQTPKHLITATGQRVTLRCSPRSGDLSVYWYQQSLDQGLQFLIQYYNGEERAKGNILERFSAQQFPDLHSELNLSSLELGDSALYFCASSGGQGPFYEQYFGPGTRLTVT.